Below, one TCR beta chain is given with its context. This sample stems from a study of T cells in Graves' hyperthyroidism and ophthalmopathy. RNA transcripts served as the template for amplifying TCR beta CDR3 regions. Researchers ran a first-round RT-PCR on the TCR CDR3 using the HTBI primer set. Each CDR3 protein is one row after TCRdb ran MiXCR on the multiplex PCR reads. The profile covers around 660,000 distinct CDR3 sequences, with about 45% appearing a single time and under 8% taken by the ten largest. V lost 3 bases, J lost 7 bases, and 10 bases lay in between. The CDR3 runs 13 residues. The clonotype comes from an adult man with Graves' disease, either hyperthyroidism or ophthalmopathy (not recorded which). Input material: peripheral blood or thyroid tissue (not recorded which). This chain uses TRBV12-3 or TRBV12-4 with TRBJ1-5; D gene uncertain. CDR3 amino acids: CASSFGFSQPQHF. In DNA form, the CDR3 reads TGTGCCAGCAGTTTTGGGTTTTCCCAGCCCCAGCATTTT.